Presented here are 21 T cell receptor beta chains from one specimen sequenced in a study of T cells in localized non-small cell lung cancer. Assay: immunoSEQ multiplex PCR; the TCRdb copy retains only in-frame clones and omits some. The sample has about 53,000 clones, over 80% seen once. The sequenced sample was peripheral blood mononuclear cells, obtained before any cancer treatment. Every receptor here comes from a man aged 35 to 69 with stage III lung adenocarcinoma.

This clone was counted once. This chain uses TRBV7-3 with TRBJ2-3; 9 bases are a match to TRBD2. From germline, CDR1 is SGHTA and CDR2 FQGTGA. After removal of 5 bases from V and 5 bases from J, the junction contained 5 bases not matched to a gene. This CDR3 is built from 14 residues. CDR3 coding DNA: TGTGCCAGCAGCCCGACTAGCGGAAAAGATACGCAGTATTTT. Protein sequence: CASSPTSGKDTQYF.

This clone was seen a handful of times. The chain carries TRBV9 and TRBJ1-2; D uncertain. V shed 2 bases and J shed 4 bases, with 9 bases lying between them. There are 13 residues in the CDR3. Per germline, CDR1 SGDLS and CDR2 YYNGEE. The CDR3 bases are TGTGCCAGCAGCGTCGAGGAGCGCTATGGCTACACCTTC. Translation gives CASSVEERYGYTF.

The chain couples TRBV18 to TRBJ2-5; the match to TRBD1 covers 9 bases. Germline trimming cut 8 bases from V and 9 bases from J; bases unmatched to any gene: 22. CDR1 and CDR2 (germline): KGHSH, LQKENI. This CDR3 has 17 residues. CDR3 sequence (DNA): TGTGCCAGCCAAGGGACAGGGTCGGAAATGTACTTGTCGTCCCAGTACTTC. It encodes CASQGTGSEMYLSSQYF.

The chain couples TRBV4-3 to TRBJ1-2, with D possibly being TRBD1 (5 bases). The germline CDR1 and CDR2 sequences are LGHNA and YSLEER. V was clipped by 2 bases and J by 8 bases, with 18 bases between them. The CDR3 extends over 15 amino acids. As DNA, the CDR3 is TGCGCCAGCAGCCAACTCACCGGCGGGGGGGACGGCTACACCTTC. Translated: CASSQLTGGGDGYTF.

The table lists this clone with a few counts. The rearrangement joins TRBV4-2 to TRBJ2-5; weak D call: TRBD2 (5 bases). The CDR3 covers 15 residues. V lost 0 bases and J lost 2, with 10 bases in between. Per germline, CDR1 LGHNA and CDR2 YNFKEQ. The CDR3 here is CASSQDRRRQETQYF. CDR3 in DNA: TGTGCCAGCAGCCAAGACAGGAGGAGGCAAGAGACCCAGTACTTC.

The rearrangement joins TRBV18 to TRBJ1-1; no reliable D call. Germline lookup yields CDR1 KGHSH and CDR2 LQKENI. The CDR3 loop spans 13 amino acids. V shed 2 bases and J shed 0 bases, with 4 bases lying between them. CDR3 coding DNA: TGTGCCAGCTCACCAGGGATGAACACTGAAGCTTTCTTT. This sequence encodes CASSPGMNTEAFF.

The genes are TRBV29-1 and TRBJ2-7; perhaps TRBD1 as D (5 bases). The ends were cut back, 1 base at V and 9 bases at J, with 13 bases in the middle. CDR3 length equals 12 residues. CDR1 is SQVTM, CDR2 ANQGSEA, per germline. CDR3: CSVEAQGLPQYF. The CDR3 region has the DNA TGCAGCGTTGAAGCCCAGGGTTTGCCGCAGTACTTC.

The J gene is TRBJ1-1, the V gene TRBV6-5, with D hard to call. Germline CDR1 reads MNHEY; CDR2 reads SVGAGI. The length of the CDR3 is 11 residues. The V and J ends lost 6 bases and 3 bases respectively, with 5 bases between them. The CDR3 bases are TGTGCCAGCAGATACGACACTGAAGCTTTCTTT. Protein: CASRYDTEAFF.

CDR3 protein: CASSLASGSSYNEQFF. CDR3 coding DNA: TGTGCCAGCAGTTTAGCTAGCGGTAGCTCCTACAATGAGCAGTTCTTC. This chain links TRBV27 with TRBJ2-1; 7 nucleotides align to TRBD2. The CDR3 is 16 amino acids. CDR1 and CDR2 from the germline V gene are MNHEY and SMNVEV (reference sequence). The V gene end was trimmed by 2 bases and the J gene end by 0 bases; junction bases not matched to a gene: 4.

The chain employs TRBV11-3 and TRBJ2-7; 10 bases fit TRBD1. Germline lookup yields CDR1 SGHNT and CDR2 YENEEA. V lost 3 bases and J lost 3; bases outside the gene matches: 8. The CDR3 length is 16 residues. CDR3 loop: CASSFGEGTGVYEQYF. The CDR3 DNA reads TGTGCCAGCAGCTTCGGGGAGGGGACAGGGGTCTACGAGCAGTACTTC.

The rearrangement links TRBV29-1 to TRBJ1-2; D not certain. This CDR3 comprises 14 residues. Germline V gives CDR1 SQVTM, CDR2 ANQGSEA. Trimming removed 3 bases from V and 1 base from J, with 12 bases in between. CDR3 protein: CSVEGLTNNYGYTF. CDR3 coding DNA: TGCAGCGTTGAGGGTCTGACAAATAACTATGGCTACACCTTC.

The genes are TRBV6-5 and TRBJ1-6, with 9 bases that match TRBD1. The V and J ends lost 8 bases and 7 bases, in that order; junction bases with no gene match: 6. The CDR3 consists of 14 residues. The V gene's germline CDR1 is MNHEY and CDR2 SVGAGI. CDR3 region: CASSYGTGNSPLHF. CDR3 in DNA: TGTGCCAGCTCCTACGGGACAGGGAATTCACCCCTCCACTTT.

The chain links TRBV30 to TRBJ2-7; 9 positions match TRBD1. With V trimmed by 2 bases and J by 0 bases, 11 bases remained unmatched. Germline loops: CDR1 GTSNPN, CDR2 SVGIG (reference sequence). The CDR3 consists of 17 residues. CDR3 nucleotide sequence: TGTGCCTGGAGTCGGGACAGGGTATCTGGGAGCTCCTACGAGCAGTACTTC. Its translation: CAWSRDRVSGSSYEQYF.

The chain carries TRBV11-3 and TRBJ2-1; TRBD2 agrees at 8 bases. J was trimmed by 1 base and V by 0 bases; bases with no gene match: 5. The CDR3 is 17 residues long. Germline CDR1 is SGHNT and CDR2 is YENEEA. The chain's CDR3 is CASSLEGSGISYNEQFF. The CDR3 DNA is TGTGCCAGCAGCTTAGAAGGTAGCGGGATATCCTACAATGAGCAGTTCTTC.

The V and J genes are TRBV25-1 and TRBJ1-2, with 11 bases lining up with TRBD1. Per germline, CDR1 MGHDK and CDR2 SYGVNS. The CDR3 has 16 amino acids. Unmatched junction bases numbered 7, after V lost 3 bases and J lost 4 bases. CDR3 protein: CASSDGTGGTIYGYTF. The CDR3 DNA reads as TGTGCCAGCAGTGACGGGACAGGGGGAACTATCTATGGCTACACCTTC.

The genes are TRBV27 and TRBJ1-1; D is ambiguous. This CDR3 is built from 13 residues. V lost 1 base to trimming and J lost 3 bases, with 6 bases between them. The V gene's germline CDR1 is MNHEY and CDR2 SMNVEV (reference sequence). CDR3: CASSLFQDTEAFF. The CDR3, as DNA: TGTGCCAGCAGTTTATTTCAGGACACTGAAGCTTTCTTT.

V is TRBV6-6 and J is TRBJ1-5; the D is unclear. Trimming pared 7 bases from V and 3 bases from J, leaving 13 bases between. Germline assignment: CDR1 MNHNY and CDR2 SVGAGI (reference sequence). The CDR3 sequence is 14 residues long. DNA for the CDR3: TGTGCCAGCACCCTGGCGGAACCCAATCAGCCCCAGCATTTT. It encodes CASTLAEPNQPQHF.

The genes are TRBV9 and TRBJ1-2; D is unclear. Germline-derived CDR1 and CDR2 are SGDLS and YYNGEE. Deletions cut 4 bases from V and 0 bases from J, with 10 bases between. This CDR3 comprises 14 residues. In nucleotides, the CDR3 is TGTGCCAGCAGCCCCGGGAGCCCTAACTATGGCTACACCTTC. Its protein is CASSPGSPNYGYTF.

The chain links TRBV9 to TRBJ2-1, with 9 bases that match TRBD1. Unmatched junction bases numbered 8, after V lost 4 bases and J lost 0 bases. This CDR3 is 17 amino acids long. The germline V gene has CDR1 SGDLS and CDR2 YYNGEE. The CDR3, as DNA: TGTGCCAGCAGCCCAAGGGACAGGGCTTACTCCTACAATGAGCAGTTCTTC. Translating it yields CASSPRDRAYSYNEQFF. Using reference TRBV9 and TRBJ2-1 for the parts outside the CDR3, the full variable domain is DSGVTQTPKHLITATGQRVTLRCSPRSGDLSVYWYQQSLDQGLQFLIQYYNGEERAKGNILERFSAQQFPDLHSELNLSSLELGDSALYFCASSPRDRAYSYNEQFFGPGTRLTVL.

V is TRBV5-1 and J is TRBJ1-1, with a possible D match to TRBD1 (6 bases). Germline V gene sequence: CDR1 SGHRS, CDR2 YFSETQ. V gave up 4 bases and J gave up 8 bases, with 18 bases separating them. The CDR3 loop spans 14 amino acids. The CDR3 coding sequence is TGCGCCAGCAGCCCACCCGGGCAGGGGAGGGAAGCTTTCTTT. It codes for CASSPPGQGREAFF.

The chain has TRBV7-9 and TRBJ2-1; D perhaps matches TRBD1 (5 bases). This CDR3 region has 13 residues. V lost 6 bases and J lost 5, with 11 bases in between. Germline CDR1 SEHNR, CDR2 FQNEAQ (reference sequence). The DNA for the CDR3 is TGTGCCAGCAGTATAGACAGTCACAATGAGCAGTTCTTC. This gives the protein CASSIDSHNEQFF.